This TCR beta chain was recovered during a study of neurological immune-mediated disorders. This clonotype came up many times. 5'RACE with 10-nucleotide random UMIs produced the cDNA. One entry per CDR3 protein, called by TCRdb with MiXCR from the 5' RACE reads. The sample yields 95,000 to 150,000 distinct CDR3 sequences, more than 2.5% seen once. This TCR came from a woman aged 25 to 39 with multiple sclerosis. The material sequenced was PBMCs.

The CDR3 sequence: CSARRGTFTGELFF. CDR3 nucleotides: TGCAGTGCTAGGCGGGGCACCTTCACCGGGGAGCTGTTTTTT. The chain carries TRBV20-1 and TRBJ2-2; D perhaps matches TRBD2 (6 bases). The V and J ends lost 3 bases and 4 bases respectively, with 12 bases between them. Germline CDR1 is DFQATT and CDR2 is SNEGSKA (reference sequence). This CDR3 is 14 amino acids long.